The rows below give T cell receptor beta chains drawn from one sample of a study of tumor and adjacent non-tumor tissue in lung cancer. Using its own MiXCR run on the multiplex PCR reads, TCRdb lists one record per CDR3 protein. The sample carries about 75,000 distinct CDR3 sequences, over 70% recorded once. The sequenced material came from lung tumor tissue. The origin of the receptors is a woman aged 45-60 years with non-small cell lung cancer. CDR3s include the opening cysteine and the closing phenylalanine or tryptophan. Each record gives: clone size, D gene, V gene, J gene, CDR3 protein, CDR3 DNA. D genes are given only for firm matches. Not every row has a clone size; where given, it reads once, few, many or a size class.

size: .; D: TRBD1; V: TRBV28; J: TRBJ2-7; CDR3: CASRSRGFFEHYF; DNA: TGCGCCAGCAGGTCCAGGGGGTTTTTCGAGCACTACTTC
size: many; D: .; V: TRBV20-1; J: TRBJ2-2; CDR3: CSAPRGTGELFF; DNA: TGCAGTGCCCCAAGGGGCACCGGGGAGCTGTTTTTT
size: once; D: .; V: TRBV11-2; J: TRBJ1-1; CDR3: CATNLLMLGTETFF; DNA: TGCGCCACCAACTTGCTAATGCTGGGAACTGAAACTTTCTTT
size: .; D: .; V: TRBV20-1; J: TRBJ1-5; CDR3: CSDSGRGGRVGQLQHF; DNA: TGCAGTGATAGTGGCCGTGGCGGAAGGGTAGGGCAGCTCCAGCATTTT
size: .; D: .; V: TRBV11-2; J: TRBJ2-3; CDR3: CVSSLGLPGDHTQYF; DNA: TGTGTCAGCAGCCTAGGACTCCCAGGGGACCATACGCAGTATTTT
size: many; D: .; V: TRBV4-1; J: TRBJ2-3; CDR3: CASSPSPAQQGPDTQYF; DNA: TGCGCCAGCAGCCCCTCCCCGGCCCAACAGGGACCAGATACGCAGTATTTT
size: .; D: .; V: TRBV6-2/TRBV6-3; J: TRBJ2-3; CDR3: CASSMDSATDTQYF; DNA: TGTGCCAGCAGCATGGATAGTGCAACAGATACACAGTATTTT
size: .; D: TRBD1; V: TRBV7-9; J: TRBJ2-7; CDR3: CAGSLTGTGSHEQYF; DNA: TGTGCCGGTAGCCTGACCGGGACAGGGAGCCATGAGCAGTACTTC
size: .; D: TRBD2; V: TRBV11-3; J: TRBJ2-2; CDR3: CTSSLAEGTGELFF; DNA: TGTACCAGCAGCCTAGCGGAGGGTACCGGGGAGCTGTTTTTT
size: once; D: .; V: TRBV5-1; J: TRBJ1-1; CDR3: CASGLGWARNTEAFF; DNA: TGCGCTAGCGGCTTGGGGTGGGCCCGGAACACTGAAGCTTTCTTT
size: .; D: TRBD1; V: TRBV5-4; J: TRBJ2-6; CDR3: CACSLQGPGANVLTF; DNA: TGTGCCTGCAGCTTACAGGGGCCTGGGGCCAATGTCCTGACTTTC